This T cell receptor beta chain is from a study of T cells in Graves' hyperthyroidism and ophthalmopathy. As for the study in general: Peripheral blood was acquired at first diagnosis, ahead of any therapy whatsoever.

Per the germline V gene, CDR1 is MNHNS and CDR2 is SASEGT. V trimming: 6 bases; J trimming: 5 bases; junction bases outside the gene matches: 18. The CDR3 consists of 18 residues. Amplification targeted TCR beta CDR3 regions from RNA transcripts. An initial round of RT-PCR targeting the TCR CDR3 relied on the HTBI primer set. From the multiplex PCR reads, TCRdb called clonotypes with MiXCR, one entry per CDR3 protein. The data contain about 410,000 distinct CDR3 sequences, about 14% of them singletons. This clonotype was seen a few times. The chain links TRBV6-1 to TRBJ2-5; 10 positions match TRBD2. Sequencing was performed on blood. This TCR derives from a woman in her twenties or thirties with Graves' ophthalmopathy. Here the CDR3 reads CASSPDESGGAFRETQYF. The CDR3 DNA reads as TGTGCCAGCAGCCCTGATGAAAGCGGGGGGGCCTTCCGGGAGACCCAGTACTTC.